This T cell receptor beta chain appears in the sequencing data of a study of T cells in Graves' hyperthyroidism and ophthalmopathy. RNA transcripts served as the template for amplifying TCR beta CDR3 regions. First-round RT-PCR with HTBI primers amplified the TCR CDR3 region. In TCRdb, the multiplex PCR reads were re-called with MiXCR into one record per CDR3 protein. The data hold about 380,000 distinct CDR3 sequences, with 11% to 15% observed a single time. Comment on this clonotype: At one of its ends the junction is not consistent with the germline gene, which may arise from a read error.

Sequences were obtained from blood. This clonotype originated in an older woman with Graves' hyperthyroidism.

The CDR3 loop reads CASSLGDRVPGNTIHF. The CDR3 DNA reads as TGTGCCAGCAGCTTAGGGGACAGGGTACCTGGAAACACCATACATTTT. The gene calls are TRBV7-2 and TRBJ1-3; TRBD1 aligns across 9 bases. Germline loops: CDR1 SGHTA, CDR2 FQGNSA. The CDR3 is made up of 16 amino acids.